The rows below give T cell receptor beta chains drawn from one sample of a study of control samples from healthy donors and cancer patients. Data came from immunoSEQ multiplex PCR; TCRdb stores just in-frame clones and leaves some out. Of more than 85,000 clones listed, 80% to 90% are singletons. What was sequenced was blood. These TCRs come from a woman aged 45-60 years in good health. The CDR3 runs from the conserved cysteine through the conserved F or W. The order of the fields is V gene, clone size, CDR3 protein. Only part of the rows carry a size: once, few, many, or a class if the clone is expanded.

TRBV19,.,CASRLRPEVSTGELFF
TRBV29-1,.,CSVSEANGHNTIYF
TRBV4-2,.,CASSFGQGVAGELFF
TRBV11-3,once,CASSFAGGQGGYEQYF
TRBV6-2/TRBV6-3,.,CASSYASTNTEAFF
TRBV9,.,CASSVGLAGGSDYNEQFF
TRBV2,many,CASTPAGLNEQFF
TRBV19,.,CASSIRRSRVEKLFF
TRBV4-3,.,CASSPSASSYNSPLHF
TRBV5-4,.,CASSEDENTEAFF